The rows below give T cell receptor beta chains drawn from one sample of a study of blood T cell repertoires in COVID-19. Assay: immunoSEQ multiplex PCR; the TCRdb copy retains only in-frame clones and omits some. The table has approximately 400,000 clones, 90% to 95% seen once. Sequenced sample: PBMCs or T cells enriched from blood (not recorded which). Every receptor here comes from a woman between 40 and 55 years old who had been exposed to COVID-19. Both conserved end residues are part of each CDR3.

j_call v_call cdr3_aa
TRBJ1-2 TRBV15 CATSRDNGPSGFYGYTF
TRBJ1-3 TRBV29-1 CSVAAGEKAGNTIYF
TRBJ2-7 TRBV2 CASRERLVYEQYF
TRBJ1-2 TRBV7-6 CASSIGTDPNYGYTF
TRBJ1-4 TRBV27 CASSGVATNEKLFF
TRBJ1-2 TRBV19 CASRTDRDRGYTF
TRBJ1-1 TRBV9 CASSGEVGGAFF
TRBJ2-3 TRBV7-2 CASSLDDQALAGTDTQYF
TRBJ1-2 TRBV5-4 CASSLVDRGYGYTF
TRBJ2-7 TRBV3-1/TRBV3-2 CASSKGGGYEQYF
TRBJ1-2 TRBV29-1 CSVDPGQGTFYGYTF
TRBJ1-6 TRBV2 CASSDGGTAFSPLHF
TRBJ1-5 TRBV18 CASSPDRLQPQHF
TRBJ2-1 TRBV4-3 CASSQGLVTYNEQFF
TRBJ1-1 TRBV27 CASSWGDRGITEAFF
TRBJ2-3 TRBV2 CASTVERGNTDTQYF
TRBJ1-2 TRBV4-2 CASSHEQGVNYGYTF
TRBJ2-7 TRBV6-7 CASSYPWTSGSGLNYEQYF
TRBJ1-2 TRBV28 CASNTQSGQGSGYTF
TRBJ1-5 TRBV6-5 CASIGTGRLDQPQHF
TRBJ2-7 TRBV15 CATSRKSGGAVEQYF
TRBJ2-7 TRBV11-1 CASSQPTTGGEQYF